This TCR beta chain stems from a study of T cells after yellow fever vaccination. One entry per CDR3 protein results from TCRdb running MiXCR on the 5' RACE reads. This sample has some 260,000 distinct CDR3 sequences, with about 5.2% found just once. Sequencing used CD4+ T cells sorted from PBMCs, obtained on the day of the yellow fever booster vaccination. The sequence came from a man aged 18 to 35 who received the YFV17D yellow fever vaccine.

CDR3 sequence (DNA): TGCAGTGCTAGCGGGGGGTATAATTCACCCCTCCACTTT. This translates into CSASGGYNSPLHF. The V call is TRBV20-1, the J call TRBJ1-6, with D possibly matching TRBD1 (5 bases). Germline CDR1 reads DFQATT; CDR2 reads SNEGSKA (reference sequence). This CDR3 has 13 residues. Trimming pared 3 bases from V and 4 bases from J, leaving 7 bases between.